This record looks at one T cell receptor beta chain sequence and its context. Its antigen specificity is not known. No base qualities exist here, and no much larger clone lies one base off it. This beta chain slipped into a library made for alpha chains as a stray read, so its size is not meaningful. From the germline V gene, CDR1 is SGHRS and CDR2 is YFSETQ. The germline V end is reduced by 4 bases and the J end by 5 bases; junction bases left unmatched: 6. Reading from cysteine to phenylalanine, the CDR3 counts 15 amino acids. Only the CDR3 DNA stays, 45 bases, in frame from base 1. These data belong to a study (dated by TCRdb to about 2016). Library prep was done by RT-PCR. TCRdb lists the instrument as Illumina MiSeq. In TCRdb, the public reads were trimmed at Q25 with fastp and aligned with MiXCR, with productive beta chains retained. Under each unique CDR3 protein, matching rows form one entry showing the most common genes and DNA. Across this sample there are 5,000 to 8,000 distinct CDR3 sequences, with just over 90% seen only once. The top ten hold 8.3% of the sample.

Sequenced: memory CD4+ T cells from blood. This TCR was recovered from a female donor in good health, serving as a healthy control. The V gene is TRBV5-1 and the J gene is TRBJ2-7, with 13 junctional bases fitting TRBD2. The nucleotide sequence reads TGCGCCAGCAGCCCAGGACTAGCGGGAGTTGACGAGCAGTACTTC. It is translated as CASSPGLAGVDEQYF.